A single sample is the source of the 5 T cell receptor beta chains below, sequenced in a study of T cell changes during pregnancy in multiple sclerosis. TCRdb's copy holds only in-frame clones and misses some; the assay was immunoSEQ multiplex PCR. The sample includes around 130,000 clones, 96% seen only once; the top ten take roughly 0.45%. The sample consisted of peripheral blood, taken after pregnancy. These receptors came from a female donor with multiple sclerosis, enrolled in a pregnancy study.

A few counts support this clone. V is TRBV7-3 and J is TRBJ1-1, with 9 positions matching TRBD1. The ends lost 2 bases at V and 10 bases at J; junction bases unmatched: 2. In germline, CDR1 is SGHTA, CDR2 FQGTGA. The CDR3 extends over 12 amino acids. For the CDR3, the DNA is TGTGCCAGCAGCTTAGAGGGACAGGGAGCTTTCTTT. Its protein is CASSLEGQGAFF.

V is TRBV15 and J is TRBJ2-7; D not certain. Trimming shortened V by 1 base and J by 1 base, and 5 bases separated the two germline ends. The CDR3 runs 13 residues. Germline V gives CDR1 LNHNV, CDR2 YYDKDF (reference sequence). The CDR3 DNA reads TGTGCCACCAGCAGAGGCAGGTCCTACGAGCAGTACTTC. It translates to CATSRGRSYEQYF.

J is TRBJ1-1 and V is TRBV2; TRBD1 is a possible D gene (5 bases). Germline CDR1 and CDR2: SNHLY and FYNNEI. V was clipped by 10 bases and J by 5 bases, with 20 bases between them. This CDR3 is 14 amino acids long. The CDR3 region is CATAAGGYGTEAFF. The CDR3 coding sequence is TGTGCCACCGCGGCGGGGGGGTATGGGACTGAAGCTTTCTTT. Supplemented by reference TRBV2 and TRBJ1-1, the full variable domain reads EPEVTQTPSHQVTQMGQEVILRCVPISNHLYFYWYRQILGQKVEFLVSFYNNEISEKSEIFDDQFSVERPDGSNFTLKIRSTKLEDSAMYFCATAAGGYGTEAFFGQGTRLTVV.

V is TRBV6-5 and J is TRBJ2-2; 7 bases are a match to TRBD2. Germline assignment: CDR1 MNHEY and CDR2 SVGAGI. V lost 1 base to trimming and J lost 0 bases; unmatched junction nucleotides: 2. The CDR3 totals 16 residues. The CDR3 DNA is TGTGCCAGCAGTTACTGGCGGGGGTCGAACACCGGGGAGCTGTTTTTT. Translated: CASSYWRGSNTGELFF.

The chain carries TRBV7-9 and TRBJ2-7; D is perhaps TRBD1 (6 bases). This CDR3 spans 13 amino acids. Germline V lookup: CDR1 SEHNR, CDR2 FQNEAQ (reference sequence). Trimming stripped 5 bases from V and 3 bases from J, with 11 bases between. The CDR3 region has the DNA TGTGCCAGCAGCAGGGACACATACTACGAGCAGTACTTC. The encoded protein is CASSRDTYYEQYF. The full variable domain, in which reference TRBV7-9 and TRBJ2-7 provide the parts outside the CDR3, is DTGVSQNPRHKITKRGQNVTFRCDPISEHNRLYWYRQTLGQGPEFLTYFQNEAQLEKSRLLSDRFSAERPKGSFSTLEIQRTEQGDSAMYLCASSRDTYYEQYFGPGTRLTVT.